The 24 T cell receptor beta chains below come from one sample, sequenced in a study of T-cell memory formation after mild COVID-19. Each CDR3 protein is one row after TCRdb ran MiXCR on the 5' RACE reads. The table lists roughly 80,000 distinct CDR3 sequences, more than 11% of them singletons, with around 29% in the top ten. The sample comprised PBMCs or a T cell subset sorted from them (not recorded which). The receptors come from an adult woman who had mild COVID-19 (a few samples of this study predate the infection). Cell type and time point are not known.

The genes are TRBV9 and TRBJ1-2, with D uncertain. There are 14 residues in the CDR3. Trimming removed 3 bases at V and 6 bases at J, with 15 bases between. From germline, CDR1 is SGDLS and CDR2 YYNGEE. CDR3 nucleotides: TGTGCCAGCAGCGGTCTCCGGTGGAAGAATGGCTACACCTTC. Protein product: CASSGLRWKNGYTF.

In its sample, this clonotype was seen a few times. The chain combines TRBV13 with TRBJ1-2, with D possibly TRBD1 on 5 matching bases. V lost 4 bases to trimming and J lost 8 bases, with 26 bases between them. Germline V gives CDR1 PRHDT, CDR2 FYEKMQ (reference sequence). The CDR3 runs to 17 residues. CDR3 coding DNA: TGTGCCAGCAGCTCCCCCTGGGACCTCCCCGGAGCGGGAGGCTACACCTTC. Encoded protein: CASSSPWDLPGAGGYTF.

This clonotype occurred a few times. J is TRBJ2-1 and V is TRBV20-1; D is uncertain. The CDR3 runs to 14 residues. Per the germline V gene, CDR1 is DFQATT and CDR2 is SNEGSKA (reference sequence). V lost 1 base and J lost 8, with 15 bases in between. CDR3 residues: CSARGDWVADEQFF. The CDR3 DNA follows: TGCAGTGCTAGAGGCGACTGGGTAGCTGATGAGCAGTTCTTC.

This sequence joins TRBV12-5 and TRBJ1-2; D unclear. CDR3 size: 14 residues. Germline V lookup: CDR1 LGHNT, CDR2 FRNRAP. Trimming removed 6 bases from V and 0 bases from J, with 11 bases in between. In nucleotides, the CDR3 is TGTGCTAGTGGCCAAGGAAGCTCTAACTATGGCTACACCTTC. Its translation: CASGQGSSNYGYTF.

The chain couples TRBV7-9 to TRBJ2-5; D not resolved. V was shortened by 4 bases and J by 2 bases, with 11 bases between the two germline ends. Germline loops: CDR1 SEHNR, CDR2 FQNEAQ (reference sequence). The CDR3 is 14 amino acids. The CDR3 is CASSSPQIQETQYF. DNA of the CDR3: TGTGCCAGCAGCTCGCCACAGATACAAGAGACCCAGTACTTC.

V and J are TRBV7-8 and TRBJ2-1, with 8 bases that match TRBD1. CDR3 size: 14 residues. Trimming at V came to 4 bases and at J to 4 bases, leaving 3 bases not matched to a gene. Germline values: CDR1 SGHVS, CDR2 FQNEAQ. The CDR3 sequence: CASSSGQEYNEQFF. CDR3 DNA: TGTGCCAGCAGCTCGGGACAGGAGTACAATGAGCAGTTCTTC. Combining the CDR3 with reference TRBV7-8 and TRBJ2-1 gives the whole variable domain GAGVSQSPRYKVAKRGQDVALRCDPISGHVSLFWYQQALGQGPEFLTYFQNEAQLDKSGLPSDRFFAERPEGSVSTLKIQRTQQEDSAVYLCASSSGQEYNEQFFGPGTRLTVL.

J is TRBJ2-7 and V is TRBV29-1; D gene ambiguous. The CDR3 is made up of 12 amino acids. Looked up from germline, CDR1 is SQVTM and CDR2 is ANQGSEA. Between the trimmed V and J ends, which lost 0 bases and 4 bases, there was a span of 7 bases. CDR3 in DNA: TGCAGCGTTGAAGAAGCTGGGTACGAGCAGTACTTC. Amino acids: CSVEEAGYEQYF.

This clonotype was seen ten or more times. V and J are TRBV6-5 and TRBJ2-7; tentative D call: TRBD1 (6 bases). Germline assignment: CDR1 MNHEY and CDR2 SVGAGI. The V and J ends lost 4 bases and 0 bases respectively, with 10 bases between them. The CDR3 has 14 residues. The chain's CDR3 is CASSSGTFSYEQYF. CDR3 DNA: TGTGCCAGCAGTTCCGGGACATTCTCCTACGAGCAGTACTTC.

This clonotype was seen a few times. The chain recombines TRBV13 with TRBJ1-1; a weak D match, TRBD1 (5 bases). CDR3 length equals 12 residues. Trimming took 8 bases from V and 3 from J, leaving 10 bases between them. The V gene's germline CDR1 is PRHDT and CDR2 FYEKMQ (reference sequence). Written as DNA, the CDR3 is TGTGCCAGCGGGGGGGTGGACACTGAAGCTTTCTTT. This encodes CASGGVDTEAFF.

The sample holds a few counts of this clonotype. The chain couples TRBV29-1 to TRBJ2-7; D is tentatively TRBD1 or TRBD2 (5 bases each). The CDR3 contains 13 residues. The germline gives CDR1 SQVTM, CDR2 ANQGSEA. V lost 5 bases, J lost 5 bases, and 16 bases lay in between. CDR3 DNA: TGCAGCGTTTATAGAGGGGATAGCCACGAGCAGTACTTC. This encodes CSVYRGDSHEQYF.

The gene calls are TRBV4-1 and TRBJ2-7; D remains unclear. The CDR3 has 13 amino acids. With 5 bases removed from V and 2 bases from J, the gap between germline ends came to 10 bases. Germline V CDR1 and CDR2: MGHRA, YSYEKL. DNA of the CDR3: TGCGCCAGCAGCGCGGCACCCACCTACGAGCAGTACTTC. Encoded protein: CASSAAPTYEQYF.

In its sample, this clonotype was seen a few times. V is TRBV4-1 and J is TRBJ2-3, with D unclear. The CDR3 consists of 14 residues. The ends were cut back, 4 bases at V and 1 base at J, with 9 bases in the middle. Germline CDR1 and CDR2: MGHRA and YSYEKL. DNA for the CDR3: TGCGCCAGCAGCCGTCCTGGGGGCACAGATACGCAGTATTTT. Encoded protein: CASSRPGGTDTQYF.

The chain uses TRBV20-1 and TRBJ2-1, with 12 bases lining up with TRBD2. The CDR3 covers 15 residues. V lost 1 base to trimming and J lost 4 bases; unmatched junction nucleotides: 2. From germline, CDR1 is DFQATT and CDR2 SNEGSKA (reference sequence). The CDR3 reads CSARGLAGVYNEQFF. CDR3 DNA sequence: TGCAGTGCTAGAGGACTAGCGGGGGTGTACAATGAGCAGTTCTTC.

This chain joins TRBV7-8 and TRBJ2-7, with 9 bases that match TRBD1. V lost 5 bases and J lost 1; bases outside the gene matches: 9. Germline CDR1 SGHVS, CDR2 FQNEAQ. This CDR3 contains 16 residues. CDR3 sequence: CASSQSGTGSSYEQYF. The DNA for the CDR3 is TGTGCCAGCAGCCAGTCCGGGACAGGGAGTTCCTACGAGCAGTACTTC.

This clonotype appeared many times. The genes are TRBV11-2 and TRBJ2-7; 9 positions match TRBD2. The CDR3 has 16 amino acids. Germline V gene sequence: CDR1 SGHAT, CDR2 FQNNGV. V trimming: 1 base; J trimming: 0 bases; junction bases outside the gene matches: 4. The CDR3 sequence: CASSLVVAGDSYEQYF. In DNA, the CDR3 is TGTGCCAGCAGCTTAGTGGTAGCGGGAGACTCCTACGAGCAGTACTTC.

V is TRBV11-1 and J is TRBJ2-3, with unresolved D. The length of the CDR3 is 16 residues. V lost 2 bases and J lost 0, with 12 bases in between. Germline lookup yields CDR1 SGHAT and CDR2 FQDESV (reference sequence). The CDR3 loop is CASSLILESSTDTQYF. The CDR3 bases are TGTGCCAGCAGCTTAATATTGGAGTCTAGCACAGATACGCAGTATTTT.

Only a few counts were recorded for this clonotype. V is TRBV6-2 or TRBV6-3 and J is TRBJ2-1; D is undetermined. The CDR3 consists of 14 residues. Trimming left V 6 bases short and J 6 bases short, with 15 bases between. Germline CDR1 reads MNHEY; CDR2 reads SVGEGT. The DNA of the CDR3 is TGTGCCAGCAGCCAATATCCCCCAGCCAATGAGCAGTTCTTC. Amino acid sequence: CASSQYPPANEQFF.

The gene calls are TRBV28 and TRBJ2-7, with 16 positions matching TRBD2. This CDR3 has 18 amino acids. Germline V CDR1 and CDR2: MDHEN, SYDVKM. The J segment lost 6 bases and the V segment lost 6 bases, leaving 14 bases of the junction unmatched. The CDR3: CASSLLGLAGGPSGEQYF. CDR3 nucleotides: TGTGCCAGCAGCTTGCTGGGACTAGCGGGAGGGCCATCTGGCGAGCAGTACTTC.

This clonotype was detected ten times or more. This chain connects TRBV9 to TRBJ2-7, with 10 bases fitting TRBD1. The CDR3 has 16 amino acids. Trimming at V came to 0 bases and at J to 3 bases, leaving 6 bases not matched to a gene. Germline assignment: CDR1 SGDLS and CDR2 YYNGEE. CDR3 nucleotides: TGTGCCAGCAGCGTAGGGTCCGGGACAGGGGACTACGAGCAGTACTTC. It codes for CASSVGSGTGDYEQYF.

J is TRBJ1-1 and V is TRBV4-1; 8 bases line up with TRBD1. This CDR3 has 15 residues. The germline V gene has CDR1 MGHRA and CDR2 YSYEKL. J lost 6 bases, V lost 6 bases, and 12 bases had no gene match. For the CDR3, the DNA is TGCGCCAGCAGACACGATACAGGGGGGGACGCTGAAGCTTTCTTT. This encodes CASRHDTGGDAEAFF.

V usage is TRBV12-3 or TRBV12-4 and J usage is TRBJ2-5; D might be TRBD1 (5 bases). This CDR3 region has 14 residues. Trimming removed 5 bases from V and 5 bases from J, with 15 bases in between. CDR3 DNA: TGTGCCAGCAGTATACTGGGGCCCTTGGAGACCCAGTACTTC. Amino acids: CASSILGPLETQYF.

This clonotype was observed a single time. This chain uses TRBV7-9 with TRBJ1-1; D remains ambiguous. V lost 6 bases and J 8 bases, leaving 13 bases between the germline ends. The germline gives CDR1 SEHNR, CDR2 FQNEAQ (reference sequence). This CDR3 is built from 12 residues. In nucleotides, the CDR3 is TGTGCCAGCAGTGACACTTTCGGGGAAGCTTTCTTT. Translating gives CASSDTFGEAFF.

This clonotype was detected only a few times. The V gene is TRBV29-1, the J gene TRBJ2-1, with D uncertain. This CDR3 is 12 amino acids long. Trimming cost V 5 bases and J 6 bases, with 11 bases left between them. Germline loops: CDR1 SQVTM, CDR2 ANQGSEA. CDR3 DNA: TGCAGCGTTACCGACCCTACCAATGAGCAGTTCTTC. Amino acids: CSVTDPTNEQFF.

This clonotype has a count of ten or more. V and J are TRBV12-3 or TRBV12-4 and TRBJ2-1, with TRBD1 as a possible D gene (5 bases). Between the trimmed V and J ends, which lost 3 bases and 4 bases, there was a span of 16 bases. The CDR3 spans 16 residues. CDR3 sequence reads: CASSFLGQTLYNEQFF. The CDR3 DNA follows: TGTGCCAGCAGTTTTTTGGGGCAGACCCTTTACAATGAGCAGTTCTTC.